A selection of T cell receptor beta chains follows, all from one sample in a study of CD8+CD57+ T cells in acquired aplastic anemia. TCRdb itself ran the reads through MiXCR, one entry per CDR3 protein. The sample has roughly 40,000 distinct CDR3 sequences; 65% to 70% are singletons. The sample consisted of sorted CD4+, CD8+, or CD8+CD57+ T cells (not recorded which) from PBMCs. The receptors here all came from a human donor in good health, serving as a control. CDR3s include the opening cysteine and the closing phenylalanine or tryptophan. A D gene is named only where the DNA matches it firmly.

j_gene: TRBJ2-1; v_gene: TRBV24-1; d_gene: TRBD2; CDR3aa: CATSDPSGNAYNEQFF
j_gene: TRBJ2-7; v_gene: TRBV5-1; d_gene: -; CDR3aa: CASYEQYF
j_gene: TRBJ2-7; v_gene: TRBV10-3; d_gene: -; CDR3aa: CAISEGAEGQYF
j_gene: TRBJ1-6; v_gene: TRBV5-8; d_gene: -; CDR3aa: CASSTGFRSPLHF
j_gene: TRBJ1-2; v_gene: TRBV9; d_gene: -; CDR3aa: CASSGIRGYGYTF
j_gene: TRBJ2-3; v_gene: TRBV7-2; d_gene: -; CDR3aa: CASSPDPLDTQYF
j_gene: TRBJ2-5; v_gene: TRBV5-6; d_gene: -; CDR3aa: CASSLGVEGETQYF
j_gene: TRBJ2-2; v_gene: TRBV20-1; d_gene: -; CDR3aa: CSARDSTPTGWELFF
j_gene: TRBJ1-2; v_gene: TRBV19; d_gene: -; CDR3aa: CASSRDFNYGYTF
j_gene: TRBJ2-6; v_gene: TRBV15; d_gene: -; CDR3aa: CATSRDWSGANVLTF